The rows below give T cell receptor beta chains drawn from one sample of a study of blood T cells in healthy people across ages. Using its own MiXCR run on the 5' RACE reads, TCRdb lists one record per CDR3 protein. The table has hundreds of thousands of distinct CDR3 sequences, nearly 60% seen once; the top ten hold approximately 20%. The sample consisted of blood. The receptors come from a man aged 25-45 years in good health. The CDR3 runs from the conserved cysteine through the conserved F or W. A D gene is named only where the DNA matches it firmly. Rows may omit the clone size; those that give it use once, few, many or a size class.

V	D	J	size	length	DNA	CDR3
TRBV20-1	.	TRBJ2-3	.	16	TGCAGTGCTAGAAGGGTCCCCAGATCACACACAGATACGCAGTATTTT	CSARRVPRSHTDTQYF
TRBV10-2	.	TRBJ2-7	.	12	TGCGCCAGCGCCCGGCCGTCCTACGAGCAGTACTTC	CASARPSYEQYF
TRBV6-1	.	TRBJ1-3	.	15	TGTGCCAGCACCACAAACAGGGACTCTGGAAACACCATATATTTT	CASTTNRDSGNTIYF
TRBV24-1	TRBD2	TRBJ2-1	.	18	TGTGCCACCAGTGATCTCCCGGGTTCGATAGCGGGAGAGTCAGGGCAGTTCTTC	CATSDLPGSIAGESGQFF
TRBV6-5	.	TRBJ2-7	.	16	TGTGCCAGCAGTTACGCCTATTTGGGGGTTCGGTACGAGCAGTACTTC	CASSYAYLGVRYEQYF
TRBV25-1	TRBD1	TRBJ2-7	.	16	TGTGCCAGCAGTGTCCCGGGACAGGGGGCGGCCTACGAGCAGTACTTC	CASSVPGQGAAYEQYF
TRBV12-3/TRBV12-4	TRBD2	TRBJ2-1	once	15	TGTGCCAGCAGTTTTGAACTAGCGGGGGGCCCCGAGCAGTTCTTC	CASSFELAGGPEQFF
TRBV19	.	TRBJ1-2	.	15	TGTGCCAGTACCCCACCCCTGGGCCGAAGCTATGGCTACACCTTC	CASTPPLGRSYGYTF
TRBV7-2	.	TRBJ2-1	few	13	TGTGCCAGCACCCGTAGCTCCTACAATGAGCAGTTCTTC	CASTRSSYNEQFF
TRBV7-6	TRBD2	TRBJ2-1	.	18	TGTGCCAGCAGCGTAGTAGCGTTGGGGGGGTTTGTGGATTTTGAGCAGTTCTTC	CASSVVALGGFVDFEQFF
TRBV7-2	TRBD2	TRBJ2-7	.	16	TGTGCCAGCAGCTTAGAACTAGCGGTATTTACCTACGAGCAGTACTTC	CASSLELAVFTYEQYF
TRBV7-9	TRBD2	TRBJ2-3	.	17	TGTGCCAGCAGCTCGATGACTAGCGGGAGGGGTACAGATACGCAGTATTTT	CASSSMTSGRGTDTQYF